The 29 T cell receptor beta chains reported below all come from one sample, sequenced in a study of control samples from healthy donors and cancer patients. Sequencing used immunoSEQ multiplex PCR; TCRdb keeps in-frame clones, though not all of them. Altogether under 20,000 clones are present, about 86% being singletons, with the ten largest covering under 14%. The sequencing sample was made of PBMCs. These receptors originate from a woman aged 70 to 79 with colorectal cancer.

This clone is a singleton in its sample. V is TRBV7-2 and J is TRBJ1-6; a possible D gene is TRBD1 (5 bases). V lost 4 bases to trimming and J lost 2 bases, with 12 bases between them. The CDR3 has 16 amino acids. Per germline, CDR1 SGHTA and CDR2 FQGNSA. The CDR3 DNA follows: TGTGCCAGCAGCTCCGGGTCGGGGCCCTATAATTCACCCCTCCACTTT. As protein: CASSSGSGPYNSPLHF.

This rearrangement joins TRBV9 to TRBJ2-1, with 8 bases identical to TRBD1. The germline CDR1 and CDR2 sequences are SGDLS and YYNGEE. V shed 2 bases, J shed 7 bases, and the junction held 5 bases outside the gene matches. The CDR3 is 14 amino acids. The CDR3 DNA follows: TGTGCCAGCAGCGTGGACAGGGTTAGAAATGAGCAGTTCTTC. Its translation: CASSVDRVRNEQFF.

The chain has TRBV19 and TRBJ1-1; D is possibly TRBD1 (5 bases). Trimming cost V 7 bases and J 4 bases, with 22 bases left between them. In germline, CDR1 is LNHDA, CDR2 SQIVND (reference sequence). This CDR3 contains 16 residues. CDR3 protein: CASTRPGRGGGTEAFF. CDR3 sequence (DNA): TGTGCCAGTACCCGCCCGGGGAGGGGAGGTGGCACTGAAGCTTTCTTT.

The V and J genes are TRBV4-1 and TRBJ1-4; 7 bases align to TRBD1. The CDR3 runs 14 residues. V dropped 3 bases and J dropped 8; count of bases not matched to a gene: 6. The V gene's germline CDR1 is MGHRA and CDR2 YSYEKL. CDR3 amino acids: CASSQSTGVEKLFF. CDR3 sequence (DNA): TGCGCCAGCAGCCAGTCCACAGGGGTAGAAAAACTGTTTTTT.

The chain couples TRBV12-3 or TRBV12-4 to TRBJ2-7; D not certain. V was trimmed by 6 bases and J by 0 bases, leaving 9 bases between them. The CDR3 consists of 13 residues. The CDR3 bases are TGTGCCAGCAGCCATCTCACCTCCTACGAGCAGTACTTC. Amino acid sequence: CASSHLTSYEQYF.

V is TRBV5-1 and J is TRBJ1-4, with unresolved D. CDR1 and CDR2 from the germline V gene are SGHRS and YFSETQ. The V end was cut by 0 bases, the J end by 7 bases, with 13 bases between. This CDR3 comprises 15 residues. The chain's CDR3 is CASSLAFSRGEKLFF. The DNA for the CDR3 is TGCGCCAGCAGCTTGGCCTTTTCCCGAGGTGAAAAACTGTTTTTT.

The sample holds one count of this clone. The chain is built from TRBV25-1 and TRBJ2-2; D is possibly TRBD1 (5 bases). Germline V gene data show CDR1 as MGHDK and CDR2 as SYGVNS. The CDR3 spans 16 residues. V lost 6 bases and J lost 3, with 17 bases in between. In DNA, the CDR3 is TGTGCCAGCAGCAGTCCCCAGGACACCTACACCGGGGAGCTGTTTTTT. Translating gives CASSSPQDTYTGELFF.

The V call is TRBV5-1, the J call TRBJ2-1, with TRBD1 matching over 7 bases. The CDR3 loop spans 15 amino acids. V was clipped by 4 bases and J by 5 bases; unmatched bases: 9. Germline assignment: CDR1 SGHRS and CDR2 YFSETQ. The CDR3 sequence: CASSRTVQGNNEQFF. CDR3 in DNA: TGCGCCAGCAGCCGTACGGTACAGGGGAACAATGAGCAGTTCTTC.

The chain employs TRBV10-3 and TRBJ2-2, with 10 nucleotides matching TRBD1. The CDR3 loop spans 15 amino acids. Germline CDR1 reads ENHRY; CDR2 reads SYGVKD. V shed 3 bases, J shed 6 bases, and the junction held 4 bases outside the gene matches. The CDR3 here is CAISDGTGAAGELFF. The CDR3 nucleotides are TGTGCCATCAGTGATGGGACAGGGGCGGCCGGGGAGCTGTTTTTT.

This chain uses TRBV3-1 (or the pseudogene TRBV3-2) with TRBJ2-7; the D gene is possibly TRBD1 (8 bases). Germline CDR1 LGHDT, CDR2 YNNKEL (reference sequence). The CDR3 spans 16 residues. V dropped 1 base and J dropped 5 bases, with 18 bases sitting between them. The CDR3 sequence: CASSQAQTGEGDEQYF. The CDR3 nucleotides are TGTGCCAGCAGCCAAGCGCAGACAGGGGAGGGGGACGAGCAGTACTTC.

V is TRBV19 and J is TRBJ1-1; 8 bases are a match to TRBD1. Germline CDR1 is LNHDA and CDR2 is SQIVND (reference sequence). This CDR3 spans 13 amino acids. V shed 6 bases and J 3 bases; nucleotides not matched to a gene: 3. CDR3 sequence reads: CASSGTGYTEAFF. The CDR3 DNA reads TGTGCCAGTAGCGGGACAGGTTACACTGAAGCTTTCTTT.

The chain recombines TRBV5-1 with TRBJ1-1; D is ambiguous. The germline V gene encodes CDR1 SGHRS and CDR2 YFSETQ. V lost 4 bases to trimming and J lost 4 bases, with 11 bases between them. The CDR3 runs to 13 residues. The chain's CDR3 is CASSAPPGTEAFF. CDR3 bases: TGCGCCAGCAGCGCCCCCCCCGGCACTGAAGCTTTCTTT.

The chain is built from TRBV19 and TRBJ1-1; tentatively, D is TRBD1 (5 bases). Germline V gives CDR1 LNHDA, CDR2 SQIVND (reference sequence). V dropped 3 bases and J dropped 6 bases, with 11 bases sitting between them. The length of the CDR3 is 13 residues. This CDR3 is CASSIVGGAEAFF. The CDR3 nucleotides are TGTGCCAGTAGTATCGTCGGAGGGGCTGAAGCTTTCTTT.

The chain has TRBV7-2 and TRBJ2-7; maybe TRBD1 (5 bases). V was shortened by 5 bases and J by 5 bases, with 13 bases between the two germline ends. The CDR3 runs 13 residues. CDR1 is SGHTA and CDR2 is FQGNSA in the germline V gene. The CDR3 reads CASSTSGWHEQYF. CDR3 sequence (DNA): TGTGCCAGCAGCACCTCAGGGTGGCACGAGCAGTACTTC.

The chain links TRBV2 to TRBJ2-2; D call uncertain. From germline, CDR1 is SNHLY and CDR2 FYNNEI. V was clipped by 6 bases and J by 0 bases, with 11 bases between them. The CDR3 extends over 15 amino acids. CDR3 nucleotides: TGTGCCAGCAGCGCAGGCAGGACGAACACCGGGGAGCTGTTTTTT. It specifies CASSAGRTNTGELFF.

This rearrangement joins TRBV28 to TRBJ2-7; D ambiguous. Trimming shortened V by 2 bases and J by 3 bases, and 5 bases separated the two germline ends. CDR3 length: 12 amino acids. CDR1 is MDHEN, CDR2 SYDVKM, per germline. CDR3 amino acids: CASSLSLYEQYF. The CDR3 coding sequence is TGTGCCAGCAGTTTAAGTCTCTACGAGCAGTACTTC. The full variable domain, with the rest looked up from reference TRBV28 and TRBJ2-7, is DVKVTQSSRYLVKRTGEKVFLECVQDMDHENMFWYRQDPGLGLRLIYFSYDVKMKEKGDIPEGYSVSREKKERFSLILESASTNQTSMYLCASSLSLYEQYFGPGTRLTVT.

The chain is built from TRBV11-1 and TRBJ1-1; D not resolved. Germline V gene lookup returns CDR1 SGHAT and CDR2 FQDESV (reference sequence). Trimming stripped 1 base from V and 5 bases from J, with 2 bases between. This CDR3 spans 11 amino acids. CDR3 DNA sequence: TGTGCCAGCAGCTTAGATACTGAAGCTTTCTTT. It translates to CASSLDTEAFF.

The V gene is TRBV6-2 or TRBV6-3, the J gene TRBJ1-5, with D maybe TRBD1 (5 bases). Germline CDR1 and CDR2: MNHEY and SVGEGT. With 2 bases removed from V and 3 bases from J, the gap between germline ends came to 14 bases. The CDR3 loop spans 16 amino acids. CDR3 region: CASSYGGGPANQPQHF. DNA of the CDR3: TGTGCCAGCAGTTACGGTGGGGGTCCGGCCAATCAGCCCCAGCATTTT.

The CDR3 DNA sequence: TGTGCCAGCTCACCACCCCTAGCGGGAGTGGAGAATGAGCAGTTCTTC. Translating it yields CASSPPLAGVENEQFF. The chain links TRBV18 to TRBJ2-1, with 10 bases fitting TRBD2. Germline values: CDR1 KGHSH, CDR2 LQKENI. The CDR3 runs 16 residues. V was clipped by 0 bases and J by 7 bases; unmatched bases: 6.

The chain couples TRBV2 to TRBJ2-5; perhaps TRBD2 as D (5 bases). The CDR3 is 14 amino acids. Germline V gene sequence: CDR1 SNHLY, CDR2 FYNNEI. The V and J ends lost 2 bases and 4 bases respectively, with 11 bases between them. The CDR3 DNA sequence: TGTGCCAGCAGTGAAATTACTAGGCGAGAGACCCAGTACTTC. Its protein is CASSEITRRETQYF.

The V gene is TRBV24-1, the J gene TRBJ2-5; a possible D gene is TRBD1 (6 bases). Between the trimmed V and J ends, which lost 0 bases and 0 bases, there was a span of 7 bases. Germline lookup yields CDR1 KGHDR and CDR2 SFDVKD. This CDR3 comprises 15 residues. The CDR3 is CATSDLRGNQETQYF. The CDR3 DNA sequence: TGTGCCACCAGTGATTTGAGGGGGAACCAAGAGACCCAGTACTTC.

The chain is built from TRBV10-3 and TRBJ1-1, with D possibly matching TRBD1 (6 bases). This CDR3 spans 14 amino acids. V lost 2 bases, J lost 2 bases, and 9 bases lay in between. The V gene's germline CDR1 is ENHRY and CDR2 SYGVKD. In DNA form, the CDR3 reads TGTGCCATCAGTGAGATGGGGGCCAACACTGAAGCTTTCTTT. Translated: CAISEMGANTEAFF.

The J gene is TRBJ1-1, the V gene TRBV4-3; D gene unclear. Germline loops: CDR1 LGHNA, CDR2 YSLEER. The V end lost 2 bases, the J end lost 5 bases, and 18 bases lay between the germline ends. The CDR3 is 16 amino acids. The DNA of the CDR3 is TGCGCCAGCAGCCAAAACTTCGCGCGGGTTCGGACTGAAGCTTTCTTT. Its translation is CASSQNFARVRTEAFF.

The gene calls are TRBV14 and TRBJ1-1, with 7 nucleotides matching TRBD1. Losses at the gene ends were 4 bases for V and 4 bases for J; bases not matched to a gene: 9. Germline-derived CDR1 and CDR2 are SGHDN and FVKESK. CDR3 length equals 15 residues. The CDR3 loop is CASSRGGGFGTEAFF. The CDR3 nucleotides are TGTGCCAGCAGCCGAGGAGGGGGCTTCGGCACTGAAGCTTTCTTT.

The chain has TRBV5-6 and TRBJ1-1; no definite D call. The CDR3 is 12 residues long. The V and J ends lost 3 bases and 8 bases respectively, with 11 bases between them. Germline CDR1 reads SGHDT; CDR2 reads YYEEEE. CDR3 region: CASSSPQREAFF. Written as DNA, the CDR3 is TGTGCCAGCAGCTCCCCCCAGAGAGAAGCTTTCTTT.

The chain links TRBV14 to TRBJ1-1, with unresolved D. The germline gives CDR1 SGHDN, CDR2 FVKESK. The germline V and J ends were trimmed by 4 bases and 2 bases, with 14 bases remaining between them. The CDR3 sequence is 15 residues long. This chain's CDR3 is CASSPPGGLNTEAFF. CDR3 in DNA: TGTGCCAGCAGCCCCCCGGGAGGGCTTAACACTGAAGCTTTCTTT.

The chain recombines TRBV12-3 or TRBV12-4 with TRBJ2-7; D perhaps matches TRBD2 (5 bases). The CDR3 contains 13 residues. V lost 6 bases and J 2 bases, leaving 11 bases between the germline ends. The CDR3 is CASRARAPYEQYF. The CDR3 DNA sequence: TGTGCCAGCAGGGCGAGGGCTCCCTACGAGCAGTACTTC.

V and J are TRBV12-3 or TRBV12-4 and TRBJ1-2; D is unresolved. Trimming left V 3 bases short and J 4 bases short, with 9 bases between. The CDR3 runs 13 residues. The chain's CDR3 is CASSFGSVYGYTF. In DNA, the CDR3 is TGTGCCAGCAGTTTTGGGAGCGTCTATGGCTACACCTTC.

This clone was found a few times. The rearrangement links TRBV5-6 to TRBJ1-2, with D possibly being TRBD1 (5 bases). This CDR3 contains 14 residues. The germline V gene has CDR1 SGHDT and CDR2 YYEEEE. V lost 1 base and J lost 2, with 9 bases in between. CDR3 region: CASSLQGMNYGYTF. The DNA of the CDR3 is TGTGCCAGCAGCTTGCAGGGTATGAACTATGGCTACACCTTC. The whole variable domain, remainder taken from reference TRBV5-6 and TRBJ1-2, is DAGVTQSPTHLIKTRGQQVTLRCSPKSGHDTVSWYQQALGQGPQFIFQYYEEEERQRGNFPDRFSGHQFPNYSSELNVNALLLGDSALYLCASSLQGMNYGYTFGSGTRLTVV.